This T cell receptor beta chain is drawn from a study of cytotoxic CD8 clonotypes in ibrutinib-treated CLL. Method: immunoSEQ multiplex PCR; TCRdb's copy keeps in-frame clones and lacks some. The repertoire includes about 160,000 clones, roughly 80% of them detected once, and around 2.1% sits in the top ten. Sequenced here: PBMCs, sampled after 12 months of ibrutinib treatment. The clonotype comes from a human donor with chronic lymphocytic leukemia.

CDR3 in DNA: TGTGCCAGCAGCTTGGACAACACCGGGGAGCTGTTTTTT. Encoded protein: CASSLDNTGELFF. V usage is TRBV5-4 and J usage is TRBJ2-2; D call uncertain. Germline V gene sequence: CDR1 SGHNT, CDR2 YYREEE (reference sequence). The CDR3 consists of 13 residues. Trimming left V 0 bases short and J 2 bases short, with 2 bases between. Full variable domain (rest looked up from reference TRBV5-4 and TRBJ2-2): ETGVTQSPTHLIKTRGQQVTLRCSSQSGHNTVSWYQQALGQGPQFIFQYYREEENGRGNFPPRFSGLQFPNYSSELNVNALELDDSALYLCASSLDNTGELFFGEGSRLTVL.